The sequence of this T cell receptor (beta chain) was determined in a study of control samples from healthy donors and cancer patients. Repertoires were generated with immunoSEQ multiplex PCR, while TCRdb's copy carries only in-frame clones and drops some. Of approximately 79,000 clones listed, approximately 89% are singletons. Trimming removed 6 bases from V and 7 bases from J, with 13 bases in between. This CDR3 has 13 residues. This TCR was recovered from a man aged 50-60 years in good health. The rearrangement links TRBV12-3 or TRBV12-4 to TRBJ1-5; D not certain. What was sequenced was blood. CDR3 residues: CASSLRVGQPQHF. As DNA, the CDR3 is TGTGCCAGCAGCCTGAGGGTAGGGCAGCCCCAGCATTTT.